The 27 T cell receptor beta chains below all came from one sample that was sequenced in a study of T cell responses to AZD1222 COVID-19 vaccine. Using immunoSEQ multiplex PCR, the repertoire was profiled, and TCRdb retains in-frame clones only, with some absent. Here the sample spans roughly 150,000 clones, 90% to 95% being singletons. Sequences were derived from peripheral blood, sampled 28 days after the second AZD1222 dose. Receptors were obtained from an adult who received the AZD1222 COVID-19 vaccine.

V and J are TRBV27 and TRBJ2-1; tentatively, D is TRBD1 or TRBD2 (5 bases each). The V and J ends lost 8 bases and 7 bases respectively, with 12 bases between them. This CDR3 spans 12 amino acids. From germline, CDR1 is MNHEY and CDR2 SMNVEV (reference sequence). In DNA, the CDR3 is TGTGCCAGCTTTGGGACCCGGAATGAGCAGTTCTTC. Protein sequence: CASFGTRNEQFF.

V gene TRBV21-1 combines with J gene TRBJ1-6. TRBV21-1 is assigned pseudogene status. The CDR3 runs 15 residues. The CDR3 bases are TGTGCCAGCAACCCCCCGTGGAGGGATAATTCACCCCTCCACTTT. Protein product: CASNPPWRDNSPLHF.

This chain links TRBV19 with TRBJ1-2; D not resolved. The V gene's germline CDR1 is LNHDA and CDR2 SQIVND (reference sequence). The V end lost 4 bases, the J end lost 0 bases, and 6 bases lay between the germline ends. The CDR3 spans 13 residues. CDR3 protein: CASSKGSNYGYTF. The CDR3, as DNA: TGTGCCAGTAGTAAGGGTTCTAACTATGGCTACACCTTC. The full variable domain, completed using reference TRBV19 and TRBJ1-2, is DGGITQSPKYLFRKEGQNVTLSCEQNLNHDAMYWYRQDPGQGLRLIYYSQIVNDFQKGDIAEGYSVSREKKESFPLTVTSAQKNPTAFYLCASSKGSNYGYTFGSGTRLTVV.

The rearrangement links TRBV2 to TRBJ2-1, with 10 bases that match TRBD2. The J segment lost 9 bases and the V segment lost 7 bases, leaving 12 bases of the junction unmatched. Germline assignment: CDR1 SNHLY and CDR2 FYNNEI. This CDR3 has 15 residues. The CDR3 coding sequence is TGTGCCAGCACCGCGGTCAGCGGGGGGGCCAGTGAGCAGTTCTTC. Amino acids: CASTAVSGGASEQFF.

This sequence joins TRBV6-1 and TRBJ1-6, with 8 bases matching TRBD1. V lost 3 bases to trimming and J lost 10 bases; unmatched junction nucleotides: 11. This CDR3 contains 16 residues. In germline, CDR1 is MNHNS, CDR2 SASEGT. The CDR3: CASSDTPGQAVSPLHF. Written as DNA, the CDR3 is TGTGCCAGCAGTGACACACCGGGACAGGCCGTCTCACCCCTCCACTTT.

The chain has TRBV28 and TRBJ2-1, with unresolved D. Germline V gene sequence: CDR1 MDHEN, CDR2 SYDVKM. Trimming shortened V by 7 bases and J by 0 bases, and 7 bases separated the two germline ends. The CDR3 totals 13 residues. In nucleotides, the CDR3 is TGTGCCAGCAAGTCGCCCTCCTACAATGAGCAGTTCTTC. Amino acid sequence: CASKSPSYNEQFF.

CDR3 loop: CASSQADRVDSPLHF. In DNA form, the CDR3 reads TGCGCCAGCAGCCAAGCCGACAGGGTTGATTCACCCCTCCACTTT. The chain has TRBV4-3 and TRBJ1-6; 7 positions match TRBD1. The V and J ends lost 1 base and 8 bases, in that order; junction bases with no gene match: 5. The CDR3 runs 15 residues. Looked up from germline, CDR1 is LGHNA and CDR2 is YSLEER.

V usage is TRBV11-3 and J usage is TRBJ2-7, with 8 bases matching TRBD2. Unmatched junction bases numbered 8, after V lost 5 bases and J lost 5 bases. The germline gives CDR1 SGHNT, CDR2 YENEEA. The CDR3 sequence is 14 residues long. This CDR3 is CASSRSGLANEQYF. In nucleotides, the CDR3 is TGTGCCAGCAGCCGCTCCGGACTAGCAAACGAGCAGTACTTC.

This clone appeared once. This chain joins TRBV7-6 and TRBJ1-2; 8 nucleotides match TRBD1. The trim removed 5 bases at V and 6 bases at J, leaving 5 bases unmatched. The CDR3 runs 13 residues. Germline CDR1 SGHVS, CDR2 FNYEAQ. CDR3 protein: CASSLQGEDGYTF. As DNA, the CDR3 is TGTGCCAGCAGCCTACAGGGGGAGGATGGCTACACCTTC.

The CDR3 is CASSYAPGEQYF. DNA of the CDR3: TGTGCCAGTAGCTATGCTCCTGGCGAGCAGTACTTC. The rearrangement uses TRBV19 and TRBJ2-7; D unclear. The germline V gene encodes CDR1 LNHDA and CDR2 SQIVND (reference sequence). This CDR3 spans 12 amino acids. The germline V and J ends were trimmed by 6 bases and 6 bases, with 12 bases remaining between them.

This clone was counted once. The chain uses TRBV29-1 and TRBJ2-5; TRBD1 matches 7 bases. Germline V CDR1 and CDR2: SQVTM, ANQGSEA. The V and J ends lost 6 bases and 1 base, in that order; junction bases with no gene match: 5. The CDR3 sequence is 13 residues long. DNA for the CDR3: TGCAGCGTCCAGGGACAGATCCAAGAGACCCAGTACTTC. Amino acids: CSVQGQIQETQYF.

This clone appeared once. The rearrangement links TRBV19 to TRBJ1-1; D is undetermined. The V end was cut by 3 bases, the J end by 3 bases, with 8 bases between. Germline-derived CDR1 and CDR2 are LNHDA and SQIVND (reference sequence). CDR3 length: 13 amino acids. The CDR3 DNA is TGTGCCAGTAGTATTGCCCGGGACACTGAAGCTTTCTTT. Its translation is CASSIARDTEAFF.

The rearrangement joins TRBV6-4 to TRBJ2-1; 7 bases line up with TRBD2. CDR1 is MRHNA and CDR2 is SNTAGT in the germline V gene. V shed 2 bases and J 9 bases; nucleotides not matched to a gene: 4. This CDR3 has 13 amino acids. The CDR3: CASSDSGNSEQFF. In DNA, the CDR3 is TGTGCCAGCAGTGACAGCGGGAACTCTGAGCAGTTCTTC.

The chain combines TRBV6-1 with TRBJ2-7; TRBD1 aligns across 7 bases. Germline V gene sequence: CDR1 MNHNS, CDR2 SASEGT. The CDR3 runs to 14 residues. Germline trimming cut 1 base from V and 3 bases from J; bases unmatched to any gene: 3. The CDR3, as DNA: TGTGCCAGCAGTGAAGTGTGGACAGGCTACGAGCAGTACTTC. The encoded protein is CASSEVWTGYEQYF.

The chain joins TRBV19 to TRBJ2-7, with TRBD1 identical over 8 bases. V was clipped by 10 bases and J by 3 bases; unmatched bases: 5. CDR3 length equals 12 residues. Germline CDR1 is LNHDA and CDR2 is SQIVND (reference sequence). CDR3 DNA sequence: TGTGCCACGAGACAGGGGAGCTACGAGCAGTACTTC. Its translation is CATRQGSYEQYF. The full variable domain, rest sourced from reference TRBV19 and TRBJ2-7, is DGGITQSPKYLFRKEGQNVTLSCEQNLNHDAMYWYRQDPGQGLRLIYYSQIVNDFQKGDIAEGYSVSREKKESFPLTVTSAQKNPTAFYLCATRQGSYEQYFGPGTRLTVT.

This clone was found once. The chain employs TRBV7-2 and TRBJ1-2; the D is unclear. V lost 3 bases to trimming and J lost 6 bases, with 14 bases between them. The germline V gene encodes CDR1 SGHTA and CDR2 FQGNSA. The CDR3 consists of 14 residues. CDR3: CASSFPGIRDGYTF. The CDR3 bases are TGTGCCAGCAGCTTCCCGGGGATTCGTGATGGCTACACCTTC. The variable domain in full, completed from reference TRBV7-2 and TRBJ1-2, reads GAGVSQSPSNKVTEKGKDVELRCDPISGHTALYWYRQSLGQGLEFLIYFQGNSAPDKSGLPSDRFSAERTGGSVSTLTIQRTQQEDSAVYLCASSFPGIRDGYTFGSGTRLTVV.

This sequence joins TRBV21-1 and TRBJ2-1; the table assigns TRBD2, which was not confirmed against the DNA. TRBV21-1 is a listed pseudogene. CDR3 size: 15 residues. This chain's CDR3 is CASSKGAGDCNEQFF. CDR3 sequence (DNA): TGTGCCAGCAGCAAAGGAGCGGGAGATTGCAATGAGCAGTTCTTC.

This chain connects TRBV30 to TRBJ1-6, with TRBD1 as a possible D gene (5 bases). The V end was cut by 8 bases, the J end by 5 bases, with 13 bases between. Looked up from germline, CDR1 is GTSNPN and CDR2 is SVGIG (reference sequence). The CDR3 runs 13 residues. In nucleotides, the CDR3 is TGTGCCGGCCGGGACCTCAATAATTCACCCCTCCACTTT. It translates to CAGRDLNNSPLHF.

The table lists this clone with a few counts. The chain couples TRBV12-5 to TRBJ1-4; TRBD1 agrees at 7 bases. The CDR3 sequence is 16 residues long. CDR1 and CDR2 from the germline V gene are LGHNT and FRNRAP. J gave up 8 bases and V 4 bases, and 13 bases lay outside the gene matches. CDR3 in amino acids: CASGSPEEGAEEKLFF. CDR3 in DNA: TGTGCTAGTGGTTCCCCCGAGGAGGGGGCAGAAGAAAAACTGTTTTTT. The full variable domain, completed using reference TRBV12-5 and TRBJ1-4, is DARVTQTPRHKVTEMGQEVTMRCQPILGHNTVFWYRQTMMQGLELLAYFRNRAPLDDSGMPKDRFSAEMPDATLATLKIQPSEPRDSAVYFCASGSPEEGAEEKLFFGSGTQLSVL.

This clone was detected a few times. This chain uses TRBV7-9 with TRBJ1-3; TRBD1 is a possible D gene (5 bases). V was clipped by 2 bases and J by 4 bases, with 9 bases between them. This CDR3 comprises 14 residues. Germline CDR1 and CDR2: SEHNR and FQNEAQ (reference sequence). The CDR3 DNA reads as TGTGCCAGCAGCTTATTGGGACGGGGAAACACCATATATTTT. Its translation: CASSLLGRGNTIYF.

To note about this clone: Distinct nucleotide sequences in the sample also encode this CDR3. The chain uses TRBV12-2 and TRBJ1-2; TRBD1 is taken as the D call from the table, unchecked against the DNA. TRBV12-2 is a documented pseudogene. This CDR3 has 15 amino acids. This chain's CDR3 is CASRPDRVSSDGYTF. The CDR3 DNA sequence: TGTGCAAGTCGTCCGGACAGGGTCTCTAGCGATGGCTACACCTTC.

The chain couples TRBV3-1 (or the pseudogene TRBV3-2) to TRBJ2-7; 7 nucleotides line up with TRBD1. CDR3 size: 12 residues. Germline V gene sequence: CDR1 LGHDT, CDR2 YNNKEL (reference sequence). V was clipped by 6 bases and J by 6 bases; unmatched bases: 5. The CDR3 bases are TGTGCCAGCAGTCCGGACAGGAGCGAGCAGTACTTC. It codes for CASSPDRSEQYF.

The chain combines TRBV7-9 with TRBJ2-7; D might be TRBD1 or TRBD2, each matching 5 bases. This CDR3 is built from 16 residues. V was shortened by 5 bases and J by 1 base, with 18 bases between the two germline ends. Germline V lookup: CDR1 SEHNR, CDR2 FQNEAQ (reference sequence). CDR3 DNA sequence: TGTGCCAGCAGCGGCCCCGGGGCAGGCGGATCCTACGAGCAGTACTTC. Its translation: CASSGPGAGGSYEQYF.

The J gene is TRBJ2-7, the V gene TRBV2; no definite D call. From germline, CDR1 is SNHLY and CDR2 FYNNEI. The V end was cut by 10 bases, the J end by 0 bases, with 7 bases between. The CDR3 contains 11 residues. The CDR3 here is CATATSYEQYF. CDR3 bases: TGTGCCACCGCAACCTCCTACGAGCAGTACTTC.

The gene calls are TRBV19 and TRBJ2-7; no clear D gene. Looked up from germline, CDR1 is LNHDA and CDR2 is SQIVND (reference sequence). V was shortened by 3 bases and J by 5 bases, with 5 bases between the two germline ends. This CDR3 is 11 amino acids long. The CDR3 loop reads CASSIRDEQYF. As DNA, the CDR3 is TGTGCCAGTAGTATTAGGGACGAGCAGTACTTC.

DNA of the CDR3: TGTGCCACCGAGGGCTTTCGGGCTGAGCAGTTCTTC. Amino acids: CATEGFRAEQFF. This sequence joins TRBV24-1 and TRBJ2-1, with a possible D match to TRBD2 (5 bases). V lost 9 bases, J lost 9 bases, and 14 bases lay in between. CDR3 length equals 12 residues. Germline V gives CDR1 KGHDR, CDR2 SFDVKD.

The chain links TRBV11-2 to TRBJ1-2; D is possibly TRBD1 (6 bases). Deletions cut 2 bases from V and 8 bases from J, with 21 bases between. Looked up from germline, CDR1 is SGHAT and CDR2 is FQNNGV. The CDR3 has 16 amino acids. The CDR3 protein is CASSLYRDIGFRGYTF. The CDR3 bases are TGTGCCAGCAGCTTATACCGGGACATCGGCTTCCGGGGCTACACCTTC. Full variable domain (remainder filled in from reference TRBV11-2 and TRBJ1-2): EAGVAQSPRYKIIEKRQSVAFWCNPISGHATLYWYQQILGQGPKLLIQFQNNGVVDDSQLPKDRFSAERLKGVDSTLKIQPAKLEDSAVYLCASSLYRDIGFRGYTFGSGTRLTVV.